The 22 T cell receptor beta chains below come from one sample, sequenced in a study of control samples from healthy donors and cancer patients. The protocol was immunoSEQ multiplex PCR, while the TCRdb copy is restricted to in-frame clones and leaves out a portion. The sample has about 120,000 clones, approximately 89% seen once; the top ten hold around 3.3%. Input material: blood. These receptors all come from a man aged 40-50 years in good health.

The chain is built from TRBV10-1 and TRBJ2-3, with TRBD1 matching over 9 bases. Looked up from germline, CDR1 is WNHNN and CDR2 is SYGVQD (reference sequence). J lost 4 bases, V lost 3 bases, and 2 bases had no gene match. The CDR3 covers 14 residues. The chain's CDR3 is CASSDRTGADTQYF. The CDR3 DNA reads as TGCGCCAGCAGTGATCGGACAGGGGCAGATACGCAGTATTTT.

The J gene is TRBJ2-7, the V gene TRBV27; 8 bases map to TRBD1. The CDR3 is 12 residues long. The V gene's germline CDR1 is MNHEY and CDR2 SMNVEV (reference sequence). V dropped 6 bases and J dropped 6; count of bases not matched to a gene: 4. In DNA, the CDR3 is TGTGCCAGCAGAAACAGGGGGTTCGAGCAGTACTTC. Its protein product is CASRNRGFEQYF.

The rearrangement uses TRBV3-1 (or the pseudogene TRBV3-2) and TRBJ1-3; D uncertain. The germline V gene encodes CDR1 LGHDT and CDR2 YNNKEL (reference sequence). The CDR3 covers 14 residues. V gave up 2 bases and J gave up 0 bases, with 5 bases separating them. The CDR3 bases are TGTGCCAGCAGCCAAAAGAGCTCTGGAAACACCATATATTTT. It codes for CASSQKSSGNTIYF.

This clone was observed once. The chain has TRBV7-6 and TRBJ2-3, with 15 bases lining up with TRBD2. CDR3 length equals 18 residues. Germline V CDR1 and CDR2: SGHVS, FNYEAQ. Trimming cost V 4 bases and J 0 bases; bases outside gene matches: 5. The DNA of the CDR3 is TGTGCCAGCAGCTGGACTAGCGGGGGGGCAGGCAGCACAGATACGCAGTATTTT. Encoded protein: CASSWTSGGAGSTDTQYF.

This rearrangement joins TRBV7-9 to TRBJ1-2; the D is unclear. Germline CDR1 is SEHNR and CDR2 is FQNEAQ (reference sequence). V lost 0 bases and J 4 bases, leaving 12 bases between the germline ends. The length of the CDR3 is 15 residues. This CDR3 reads CASSLAVGSRYGYTF. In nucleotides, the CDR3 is TGTGCCAGCAGCTTAGCGGTAGGGTCCCGCTATGGCTACACCTTC.

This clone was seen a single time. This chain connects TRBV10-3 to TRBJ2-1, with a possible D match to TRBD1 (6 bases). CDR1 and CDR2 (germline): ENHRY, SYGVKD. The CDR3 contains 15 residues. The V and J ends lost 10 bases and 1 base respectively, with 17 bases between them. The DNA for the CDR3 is TGTGCCACCCTAGCCATGACAGGTTCCTACAATGAGCAGTTCTTC. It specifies CATLAMTGSYNEQFF.

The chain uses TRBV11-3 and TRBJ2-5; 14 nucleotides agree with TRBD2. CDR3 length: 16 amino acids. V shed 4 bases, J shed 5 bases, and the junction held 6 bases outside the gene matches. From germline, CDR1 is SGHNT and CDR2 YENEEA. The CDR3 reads CASSSRLAGGRETQYF. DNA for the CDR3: TGTGCCAGCAGCTCTCGACTAGCGGGGGGGCGGGAGACCCAGTACTTC.

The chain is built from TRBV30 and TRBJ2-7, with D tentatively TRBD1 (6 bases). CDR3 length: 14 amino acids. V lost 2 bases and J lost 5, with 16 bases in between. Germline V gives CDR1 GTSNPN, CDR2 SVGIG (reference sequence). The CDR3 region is CAWSLTGLYNEQYF. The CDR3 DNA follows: TGTGCCTGGAGTCTGACAGGTCTCTACAACGAGCAGTACTTC.

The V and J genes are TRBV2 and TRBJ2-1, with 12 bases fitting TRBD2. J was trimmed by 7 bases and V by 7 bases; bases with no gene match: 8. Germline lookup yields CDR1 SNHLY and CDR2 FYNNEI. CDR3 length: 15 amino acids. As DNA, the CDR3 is TGTGCCAGCAAAAGACTAGCGGGGGCCAAGAATGAGCAGTTCTTC. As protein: CASKRLAGAKNEQFF.

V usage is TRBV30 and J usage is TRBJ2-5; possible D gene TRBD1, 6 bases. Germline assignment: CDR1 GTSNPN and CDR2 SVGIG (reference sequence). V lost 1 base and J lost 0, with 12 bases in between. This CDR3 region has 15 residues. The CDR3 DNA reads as TGTGCCTGGAGTGCCACAGGGTCCTACCAAGAGACCCAGTACTTC. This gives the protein CAWSATGSYQETQYF.

Here the CDR3 DNA reads TGTGCCAGCACCAGTGGTGGGGTCCTGGATTTAGAGGGCTACACCTTC. Amino acids: CASTSGGVLDLEGYTF. The V gene is TRBV5-6, the J gene TRBJ1-2; D gene uncertain. Germline CDR1 is SGHDT and CDR2 is YYEEEE. V was shortened by 6 bases and J by 8 bases, with 26 bases between the two germline ends. The CDR3 extends over 16 amino acids.

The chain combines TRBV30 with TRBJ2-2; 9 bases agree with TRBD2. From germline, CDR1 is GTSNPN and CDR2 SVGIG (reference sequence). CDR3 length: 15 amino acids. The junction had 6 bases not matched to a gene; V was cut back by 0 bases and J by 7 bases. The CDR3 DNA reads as TGTGCCTGGAGTGTAGGCGGGGGGGCCGACGGGGAGCTGTTTTTT. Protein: CAWSVGGGADGELFF. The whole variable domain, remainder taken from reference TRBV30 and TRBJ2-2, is SQTIHQWPATLVQPVGSPLSLECTVEGTSNPNLYWYRQAAGRGLQLLFYSVGIGQISSEVPQNLSASRPQDRQFILSSKKLLLSDSGFYLCAWSVGGGADGELFFGEGSRLTVL.

The CDR3 is CASSQEDRYNEQFF. The CDR3 region has the DNA TGTGCCAGCAGCCAAGAGGACCGCTACAATGAGCAGTTCTTC. The rearrangement links TRBV4-2 to TRBJ2-1, with no clear D. Trimming took 0 bases from V and 3 from J, leaving 6 bases between them. CDR1 is LGHNA, CDR2 YNFKEQ, per germline. This CDR3 region has 14 residues.

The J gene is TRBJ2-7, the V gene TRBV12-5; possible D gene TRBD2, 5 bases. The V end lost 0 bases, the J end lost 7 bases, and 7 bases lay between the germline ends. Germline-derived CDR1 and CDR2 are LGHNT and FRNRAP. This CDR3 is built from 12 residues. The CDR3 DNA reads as TGTGCTAGTGGTTTGGTTCGGGGTGAGCAGTACTTC. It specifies CASGLVRGEQYF.

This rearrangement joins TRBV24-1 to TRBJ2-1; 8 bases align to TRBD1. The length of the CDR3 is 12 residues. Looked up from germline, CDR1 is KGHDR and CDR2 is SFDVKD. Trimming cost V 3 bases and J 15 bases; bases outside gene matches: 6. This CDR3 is CATSDPGQALFF. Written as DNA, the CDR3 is TGTGCCACCAGTGATCCGGGACAGGCCCTGTTCTTC.

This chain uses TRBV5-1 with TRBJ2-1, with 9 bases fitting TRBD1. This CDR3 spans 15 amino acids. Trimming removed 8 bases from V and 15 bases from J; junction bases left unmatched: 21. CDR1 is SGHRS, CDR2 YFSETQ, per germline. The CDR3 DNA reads TGCGCCAGTACTTCAAGGGGGGACAGGGAAACGTCACGGTTCTTC. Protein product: CASTSRGDRETSRFF.

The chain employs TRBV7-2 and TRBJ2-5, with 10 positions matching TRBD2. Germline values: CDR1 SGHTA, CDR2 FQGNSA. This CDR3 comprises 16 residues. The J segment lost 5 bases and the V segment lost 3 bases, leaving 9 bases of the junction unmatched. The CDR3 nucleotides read TGTGCCAGCAGCTTGTTGGGCCTAGCGGGGGTCGAGACCCAGTACTTC. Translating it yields CASSLLGLAGVETQYF.

CDR3 DNA sequence: TGTGCCAGCAGCTTATATTTGGGGGGAATTTCGGATGAGCAGTTCTTC. Its protein product is CASSLYLGGISDEQFF. The rearrangement joins TRBV7-9 to TRBJ2-1, with D perhaps matching TRBD2 (6 bases). The length of the CDR3 is 16 residues. CDR1 and CDR2 from the germline V gene are SEHNR and FQNEAQ (reference sequence). With 2 bases removed from V and 8 bases from J, the gap between germline ends came to 19 bases. The full variable domain, in which reference TRBV7-9 and TRBJ2-1 provide the parts outside the CDR3, is DTGVSQNPRHKITKRGQNVTFRCDPISEHNRLYWYRQTLGQGPEFLTYFQNEAQLEKSRLLSDRFSAERPKGSFSTLEIQRTEQGDSAMYLCASSLYLGGISDEQFFGPGTRLTVL.

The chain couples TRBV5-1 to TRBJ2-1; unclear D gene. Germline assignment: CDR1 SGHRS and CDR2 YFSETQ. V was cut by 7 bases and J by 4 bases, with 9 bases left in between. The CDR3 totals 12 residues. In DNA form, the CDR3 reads TGCGCCAGCGGAGACGGGTACAATGAGCAGTTCTTC. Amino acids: CASGDGYNEQFF.

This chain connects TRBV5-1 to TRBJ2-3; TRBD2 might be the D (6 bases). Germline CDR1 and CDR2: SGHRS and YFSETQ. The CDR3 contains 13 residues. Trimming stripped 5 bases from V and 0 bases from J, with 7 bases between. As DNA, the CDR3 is TGCGCCAGCAGACGGGGGAGCACAGATACGCAGTATTTT. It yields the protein CASRRGSTDTQYF.

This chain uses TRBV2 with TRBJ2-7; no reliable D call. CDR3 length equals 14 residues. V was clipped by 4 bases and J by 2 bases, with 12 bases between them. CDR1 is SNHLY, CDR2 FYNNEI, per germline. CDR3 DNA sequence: TGTGCCAGCAGTGGACACCTCGGGCCCTACGAGCAGTACTTC. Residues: CASSGHLGPYEQYF.

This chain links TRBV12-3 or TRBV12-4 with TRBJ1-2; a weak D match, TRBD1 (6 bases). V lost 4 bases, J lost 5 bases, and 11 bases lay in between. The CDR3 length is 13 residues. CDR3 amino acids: CASSYRVGYGYTF. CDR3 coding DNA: TGTGCCAGCAGTTACAGGGTAGGGTATGGCTACACCTTC.